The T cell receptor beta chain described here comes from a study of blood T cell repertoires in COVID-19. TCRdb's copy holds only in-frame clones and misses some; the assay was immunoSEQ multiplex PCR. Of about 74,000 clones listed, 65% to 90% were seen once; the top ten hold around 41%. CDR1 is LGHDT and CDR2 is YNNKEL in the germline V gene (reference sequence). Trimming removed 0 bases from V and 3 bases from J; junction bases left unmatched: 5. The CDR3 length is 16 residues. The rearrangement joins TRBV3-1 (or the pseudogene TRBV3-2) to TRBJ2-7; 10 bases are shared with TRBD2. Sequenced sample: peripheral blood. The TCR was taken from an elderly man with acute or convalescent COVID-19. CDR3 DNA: TGTGCCAGCAGCCAAGATCAGAGCGGGGGGGGCTACGAGCAGTACTTC. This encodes CASSQDQSGGGYEQYF.